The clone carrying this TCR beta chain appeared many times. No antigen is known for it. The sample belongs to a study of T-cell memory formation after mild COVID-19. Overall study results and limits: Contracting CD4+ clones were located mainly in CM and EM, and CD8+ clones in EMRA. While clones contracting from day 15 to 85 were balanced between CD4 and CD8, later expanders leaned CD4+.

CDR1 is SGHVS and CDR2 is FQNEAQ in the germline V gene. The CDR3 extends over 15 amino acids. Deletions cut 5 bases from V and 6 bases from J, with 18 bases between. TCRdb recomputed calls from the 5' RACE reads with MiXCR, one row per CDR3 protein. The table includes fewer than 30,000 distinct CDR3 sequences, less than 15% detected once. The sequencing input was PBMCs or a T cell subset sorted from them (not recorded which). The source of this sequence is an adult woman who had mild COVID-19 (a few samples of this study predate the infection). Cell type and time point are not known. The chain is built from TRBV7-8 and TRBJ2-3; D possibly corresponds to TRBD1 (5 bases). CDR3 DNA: TGTGCCAGCAGCCTTCAAGGGGCACGGCGGGATACGCAGTATTTT. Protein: CASSLQGARRDTQYF.